This T cell receptor (beta chain) was sequenced for a study of blood T cell repertoires in COVID-19. On the study more broadly: Acute and convalescent COVID-19 samples came from the United States, Italy and Spain. The analysed material was cDNA or gDNA that came from T cells, B-cell-depleted T cells, or PBMCs.

In the study's own analysis: Using reference gene primer amplification, nucleated cell counts were estimated. Clones were read by immunoSEQ multiplex PCR, and TCRdb kept only the in-frame ones, dropping some. For V, J and clone size, that table is used; D and trimming come from the DNA. The table records 300,000 to 500,000 clones, 70% to 90% of them present only once. Participants reported their clinical history, and cohort assignment relied on those reports. This clone came up once. Germline V CDR1 and CDR2: SNHLY, FYNNEI. This CDR3 comprises 14 residues. Unmatched junction bases numbered 3, after V lost 4 bases and J lost 6 bases.

The sequenced material came from PBMCs or T cells enriched from blood (not recorded which). The genes are TRBV2 and TRBJ1-1; 12 bases map to TRBD1. The sequence came from a middle-aged woman with acute COVID-19. DNA of the CDR3: TGTGCCAGCAGTGGGGACAGGGGGCGGTCTGAAGCTTTCTTT. It is translated as CASSGDRGRSEAFF.